This TCR beta chain was observed in a study of cytomegalovirus exposure and HLA in healthy donors. This clone has just a few counts. Its antigen is not known. Germline CDR1 reads SNHLY; CDR2 reads FYNNEI. The CDR3 covers 14 residues. J gave up 7 bases and V 8 bases, and 13 bases lay outside the gene matches. Notes on the study in general: Donors were assumed by presence/absence analyses to have roughly uniform sequencing depth. Upon later analysis, TCR association rates were observed to vary by HLA locus, being highest for DRB1 and lowest for HLA-C.

With 60 Vbeta and 13 Jbeta primers, the PCR was carried out. Repertoires were generated with immunoSEQ multiplex PCR, while TCRdb's copy carries only in-frame clones and drops some. The profile shows 160,000 or so clones, approximately 80% of them singletons. Unrecorded immune exposures were likely, despite nominal health at sampling. This rearrangement joins TRBV2 to TRBJ1-1, with 7 bases that match TRBD1. This receptor was taken from a man younger than 45 in good health and CMV-seronegative. The sample taken for sequencing was PBMCs. The CDR3: CASHWGQTLLEAFF. In nucleotides, the CDR3 is TGTGCCAGCCATTGGGGACAGACATTACTTGAAGCTTTCTTT.